Listed below are T cell receptor beta chains from one sample, sequenced in a study of blood T cell repertoires in COVID-19. Sequencing used immunoSEQ multiplex PCR; TCRdb keeps in-frame clones, though not all of them. The table has 250,000 to 300,000 clones, roughly 90% seen once. Sequenced material: PBMCs or T cells enriched from blood (not recorded which). These TCRs come from a woman aged 25 to 45 who had recovered from COVID-19. CDR3s leave out the opening cysteine and the closing phenylalanine or tryptophan. Fields, in order: V gene, clone size, D gene, CDR3 protein. D genes are given only for firm matches. Size is omitted from some rows. Given values are once, few, many or a class for expanded clones.

TRBV5-1 | - | - | ASSATGSPGGYT
TRBV2 | - | - | ASSRLVQETQY
TRBV28 | - | - | ASSRPGGGAGANVLT
TRBV5-8 | once | - | ASSLAGVSNNEKLF
TRBV5-5 | - | TRBD1 | ASSFFPGQGASGNTIY
TRBV7-2 | - | - | ASSLLVAFNEQF
TRBV27 | - | - | ASTSGVGVPLTGELF
TRBV9 | - | - | ASSGASGNEQY
TRBV7-6 | - | - | ASSLVSLRGETQY
TRBV27 | - | - | ASSPGGENYGYT
TRBV28 | - | - | ASRNGPYRDQPQH
TRBV7-9 | - | TRBD2 | ASSLRGYEQY
TRBV18 | - | - | ASSPPGVQVRGNTIY
TRBV7-9 | - | TRBD1 | ASSGGWDRGREKLF
TRBV6-1 | - | - | ASSEGYFWQGGNEQF
TRBV5-1 | few | TRBD1 | ASSPTGAKGYT
TRBV7-2 | - | - | ASSQGSPALYEQY
TRBV19 | - | - | ASSIGTDRKLF
TRBV7-8 | - | TRBD1 | ASSLARDSSNQPQH
TRBV3-1/TRBV3-2 | - | - | ASSHGGWGTEAF
TRBV12-3/TRBV12-4 | - | - | ASSWTGAYEQY
TRBV9 | - | - | ASSVGAADYGYT
TRBV11-2 | - | TRBD2 | ASSLRLAGALTGELF
TRBV6-5 | - | - | ASRRLGSYEQY
TRBV19 | - | TRBD1 | ASSRDRERYGYT
TRBV30 | - | TRBD1 | AWNRGLNTEAF
TRBV21-1 | - | - | ASGSGTAYEQY
TRBV3-1/TRBV3-2 | - | TRBD1 | ASSSGQGAYNEQF
TRBV6-2/TRBV6-3 | - | - | ASSYVGQASETQY
TRBV3-1/TRBV3-2 | - | TRBD1 | ASSQGIGRDRGPFGEKLF
TRBV5-8 | - | - | ASSLSGAPWEQY
TRBV5-1 | - | TRBD1 | ASTRQGALTEAF
TRBV7-2 | - | TRBD1 | ASSRGDRGPIGEKLF
TRBV27 | - | - | ASSLMVQNPGAPLH
TRBV6-2/TRBV6-3 | - | TRBD2 | ASSYSATSGNTGELF
TRBV7-8 | - | - | ASSLDWRYEQY
TRBV28 | - | TRBD1 | ASRRGGADTEAF
TRBV27 | - | - | ASSLVRLSTDTQY
TRBV9 | - | - | ASTSRRGYTLNTEAF
TRBV7-6 | - | - | ASSPFYGVQSSGNTIY
TRBV13 | - | - | ASSLRRGYLYNEQF
TRBV11-3 | - | TRBD2 | ASSLAPGGAGELF
TRBV28 | - | TRBD1 | ASSLTGLSGKDSPLH
TRBV29-1 | - | - | SVSGQYEQY
TRBV7-9 | - | TRBD1 | ASSATGGDQPQH
TRBV4-3 | - | - | ASSQDGPGGGSYGYT
TRBV7-9 | - | TRBD2 | ASSVAGGPTDTQY
TRBV28 | - | - | ASSFSVGVGNTIY
TRBV20-1 | - | - | SARGLETQY
TRBV30 | - | TRBD1 | AWSLGTGVADTQY
TRBV19 | - | - | ASSARDNSPLH
TRBV27 | - | - | AARGKGGYT